The 31 T cell receptor beta chains below come from one sample, sequenced in a study of spatial heterogeneity in lung cancer. Regarding time point: sample taken at primary tumor resection. Without sorting, whole RNA was sequenced from tumor, nontumor lung or frozen PBMC. TCRdb passed the 5' RACE reads through MiXCR, listing each CDR3 protein once. The sample records 95,000 or so distinct CDR3 sequences, around 9% being singletons. The material was PBMCs, obtained at surgery. These receptors originate from a male donor with early-stage non-small cell lung cancer.

The chain has TRBV2 and TRBJ1-3; 7 nucleotides agree with TRBD1. After removal of 5 bases from V and 0 bases from J, the junction contained 4 bases not matched to a gene. The CDR3 sequence is 15 residues long. Germline V gene data show CDR1 as SNHLY and CDR2 as FYNNEI. CDR3 amino acids: CASSSGQLSGNTIYF. In nucleotides, the CDR3 is TGTGCCAGCAGTTCGGGACAGCTCTCTGGAAACACCATATATTTT.

In this sample, this clonotype turned up many times. V gene TRBV11-2 combines with J gene TRBJ2-7; perhaps TRBD1 as D (6 bases). Trimming took off 5 bases at V and 2 bases at J, with 13 bases between the two ends. This CDR3 has 14 residues. Looked up from germline, CDR1 is SGHAT and CDR2 is FQNNGV. In DNA, the CDR3 is TGTGCCAGCAGCCCCCGGACAGATACCTACGAGCAGTACTTC. It yields the protein CASSPRTDTYEQYF.

The chain joins TRBV7-2 to TRBJ2-1, with TRBD2 matching 9 bases. In germline, CDR1 is SGHTA, CDR2 FQGNSA. The CDR3 covers 15 residues. V lost 5 bases to trimming and J lost 6 bases; unmatched junction nucleotides: 8. The DNA for the CDR3 is TGTGCCAGCAGCCCTCGCCAGCGGGGGGCCAATGAGCAGTTCTTC. Protein: CASSPRQRGANEQFF.

In its sample, this clonotype was seen many times. The V call is TRBV11-2, the J call TRBJ1-5, with no clear D. The length of the CDR3 is 12 residues. Germline-derived CDR1 and CDR2 are SGHAT and FQNNGV. Trimming cost V 7 bases and J 7 bases, with 11 bases left between them. The CDR3 coding sequence is TGTGCCAGCACCTTTCAGGAGCAGCCCCAGCATTTT. Amino acids: CASTFQEQPQHF.

The chain joins TRBV12-3 or TRBV12-4 to TRBJ2-2; D gene ambiguous. The CDR3 runs to 15 residues. Trimming shortened V by 3 bases and J by 1 base, and 9 bases separated the two germline ends. In DNA form, the CDR3 reads TGTGCCAGCAGTTTTCGAACGGGGAACACCGGGGAGCTGTTTTTT. It is translated as CASSFRTGNTGELFF.

Ten or more counts support this clonotype. The chain carries TRBV23-1 and TRBJ2-1, with 12 bases aligning to TRBD2. TRBV23-1 is reported as an ORF; its role is uncertain. J lost 5 bases, V lost 6 bases, and 8 bases had no gene match. CDR3 length equals 16 residues. The CDR3 coding sequence is TGCGCCAGCAGACGGACTAGCGGGAAGCTAGACAATGAGCAGTTCTTC. Translated, it gives CASRRTSGKLDNEQFF.

This clonotype came up many times. The V call is TRBV6-6, the J call TRBJ2-7, with D perhaps matching TRBD1 (5 bases). The CDR3 runs to 14 residues. Trimming took off 2 bases at V and 2 bases at J, with 10 bases between the two ends. Germline V lookup: CDR1 MNHNY, CDR2 SVGAGI (reference sequence). CDR3 region: CASSYRGPAYEQYF. CDR3 in DNA: TGTGCCAGCAGTTACAGGGGTCCCGCCTACGAGCAGTACTTC.

This clonotype was picked up a small number of times. The V gene is TRBV20-1, the J gene TRBJ2-3, with 11 bases fitting TRBD2. Germline CDR1 DFQATT, CDR2 SNEGSKA (reference sequence). Trimming took 1 base from V and 3 from J; bases not matched to a gene: 6. This CDR3 region has 16 residues. In DNA, the CDR3 is TGCAGTGCTAGAGGGCTAGCGGGGGGAGGGACAGATACGCAGTATTTT. This codes for CSARGLAGGGTDTQYF.

V usage is TRBV7-2 and J usage is TRBJ2-1, with TRBD2 matching 8 bases. The J segment lost 7 bases and the V segment lost 4 bases, leaving 9 bases of the junction unmatched. The CDR3 is made up of 15 amino acids. Germline assignment: CDR1 SGHTA and CDR2 FQGNSA. The CDR3 spells CASSSRVAGRNEQFF. DNA for the CDR3: TGTGCCAGCAGCTCCCGAGTAGCGGGAAGGAATGAGCAGTTCTTC. Filled out from reference TRBV7-2 and TRBJ2-1, the complete variable domain reads GAGVSQSPSNKVTEKGKDVELRCDPISGHTALYWYRQSLGQGLEFLIYFQGNSAPDKSGLPSDRFSAERTGGSVSTLTIQRTQQEDSAVYLCASSSRVAGRNEQFFGPGTRLTVL.

V usage is TRBV20-1 and J usage is TRBJ1-1, with TRBD1 identical over 11 bases. Trimming took 2 bases from V and 5 from J; bases not matched to a gene: 7. This CDR3 is 15 amino acids long. The V gene's germline CDR1 is DFQATT and CDR2 SNEGSKA (reference sequence). CDR3 sequence: CSARRDRGRGTEAFF. The CDR3 nucleotides are TGCAGTGCTAGACGGGACAGGGGGAGAGGGACTGAAGCTTTCTTT.

In this sample, this clonotype turned up a few times. V and J are TRBV29-1 and TRBJ2-3; 7 nucleotides match TRBD1. The V segment lost 1 base and the J segment 0 bases; nucleotides outside the gene matches: 7. The germline V gene has CDR1 SQVTM and CDR2 ANQGSEA. CDR3 length: 16 amino acids. As DNA, the CDR3 is TGCAGCGTTGAAGGGGGCAGGGGGTTGAGCACAGATACGCAGTATTTT. Encoded protein: CSVEGGRGLSTDTQYF.

This clonotype was recorded at least ten times. This CDR3 reads CSARQGGNEKLFF. The CDR3 nucleotides read TGCAGCGCCAGACAGGGGGGTAATGAAAAACTGTTTTTT. The rearrangement uses TRBV29-1 and TRBJ1-4; 9 bases map to TRBD1. CDR3 size: 13 residues. With V trimmed by 7 bases and J by 4 bases, 4 bases remained unmatched. Germline loops: CDR1 SQVTM, CDR2 ANQGSEA.

This clonotype was detected only a few times. The rearrangement joins TRBV25-1 to TRBJ1-1; tentatively, D is TRBD1 (5 bases). The V and J ends lost 3 bases and 9 bases respectively, with 14 bases between them. The germline V gene has CDR1 MGHDK and CDR2 SYGVNS. This CDR3 region has 13 residues. CDR3 region: CASSEAGTVKAFF. Written as DNA, the CDR3 is TGTGCCAGCAGTGAGGCTGGGACGGTAAAAGCTTTCTTT.

In the case of this clonotype: This may come from a read error, since a much larger clone is one base off. The chain links TRBV7-2 to TRBJ2-1; no reliable D call. CDR1 and CDR2 from the germline V gene are SGHTA and FQGNSA. This CDR3 contains 13 residues. Between the trimmed V and J ends, which lost 7 bases and 7 bases, there was a span of 14 bases. The CDR3 protein is CASTFGRSNEQFF. CDR3 in DNA: TGTGCCAGCACCTTTGGCAGATCGAATGAGCAGTTCTTC.

This clonotype appeared a few times. The genes are TRBV10-2 and TRBJ2-7; 7 bases align to TRBD1. V lost 0 bases, J lost 9 bases, and 14 bases stayed unmatched. Germline V gives CDR1 WSHSY, CDR2 SAAADI. The CDR3 is 16 residues long. As DNA, the CDR3 is TGCGCCAGCAGTGAGTCGAGGGTACTGGACAGGCGAGGGCAGTACTTC. Protein sequence: CASSESRVLDRRGQYF.

In DNA form, the CDR3 reads TGCGCCAGCAAATACCTGAGGACAGGCTCCTACAATGAGCAGTTCTTC. It is translated as CASKYLRTGSYNEQFF. The chain recombines TRBV5-1 with TRBJ2-1; TRBD1 matches 7 bases. The CDR3 extends over 16 amino acids. CDR1 is SGHRS and CDR2 is YFSETQ in the germline V gene. Trimming took 6 bases from V and 0 from J; bases not matched to a gene: 9.

This clonotype was seen only a few times. The rearrangement uses TRBV7-2 and TRBJ1-1, with D tentatively TRBD1 (6 bases). V was trimmed by 2 bases and J by 8 bases, leaving 9 bases between them. The CDR3 has 12 residues. Germline V lookup: CDR1 SGHTA, CDR2 FQGNSA. The CDR3 coding sequence is TGTGCCAGCAGCTTACGGCAGGGGGAAGCTTTCTTT. Translation gives CASSLRQGEAFF.

This clonotype has more than one count but fewer than ten. The chain carries TRBV6-5 and TRBJ2-3; TRBD2 agrees at 11 bases. The CDR3 has 17 amino acids. Germline V gene lookup returns CDR1 MNHEY and CDR2 SVGAGI. The V gene end was trimmed by 6 bases and the J gene end by 2 bases; junction bases not matched to a gene: 10. The CDR3 protein is CASSLRASGGHTDTQYF. CDR3 nucleotides: TGTGCCAGCAGCCTTCGGGCTAGCGGGGGGCACACAGATACGCAGTATTTT.

The chain combines TRBV19 with TRBJ2-1, with D perhaps TRBD1 or TRBD2 (5 bases each). Germline CDR1 is LNHDA and CDR2 is SQIVND (reference sequence). The CDR3 runs to 15 residues. V dropped 10 bases and J dropped 0 bases, with 16 bases sitting between them. CDR3 protein: CATFPGRSSYNEQFF. CDR3 coding DNA: TGTGCCACCTTCCCGGGACGCAGCTCCTACAATGAGCAGTTCTTC.

The chain employs TRBV9 and TRBJ1-1; 7 positions agree with TRBD1. The length of the CDR3 is 15 residues. Germline V gene sequence: CDR1 SGDLS, CDR2 YYNGEE. V lost 3 bases to trimming and J lost 5 bases; unmatched junction nucleotides: 10. The CDR3 DNA reads TGTGCCAGCAGCGCTAGGGGACAGCCAGGGACTGAAGCTTTCTTT. It specifies CASSARGQPGTEAFF.

J is TRBJ1-1 and V is TRBV12-3 or TRBV12-4; 7 nucleotides match TRBD1. V shed 8 bases and J 0 bases; nucleotides not matched to a gene: 12. The CDR3 runs 16 residues. The DNA of the CDR3 is TGTGCCAGCTCCCCTACGACAGGGTCTATGAACACTGAAGCTTTCTTT. This encodes CASSPTTGSMNTEAFF.

Only a few counts were recorded for this clonotype. The rearrangement joins TRBV20-1 to TRBJ1-3; tentatively, D is TRBD1 (5 bases). From germline, CDR1 is DFQATT and CDR2 SNEGSKA (reference sequence). The CDR3 is 13 residues long. Trimming removed 4 bases from V and 0 bases from J, with 7 bases in between. CDR3 protein: CSATGRSGNTIYF. The CDR3 coding sequence is TGCAGTGCTACAGGGCGCTCTGGAAACACCATATATTTT.

The CDR3 loop reads CASSQGTGENIQYF. CDR3 bases: TGTGCCAGCAGCCAGGGGACAGGGGAAAACATTCAGTACTTC. The chain recombines TRBV7-2 with TRBJ2-4; 10 nucleotides match TRBD1. Germline CDR1 SGHTA, CDR2 FQGNSA. The CDR3 extends over 14 amino acids. V trimming: 5 bases; J trimming: 5 bases; junction bases outside the gene matches: 3.

This clonotype was counted ten times or more. This rearrangement joins TRBV29-1 to TRBJ1-2, with no clear D. The CDR3 consists of 11 residues. Trimming took 4 bases from V and 7 from J, leaving 10 bases between them. CDR1 is SQVTM and CDR2 is ANQGSEA in the germline V gene. The CDR3 nucleotides are TGCAGCGTTGTCCGGACGCCTGGCTACACCTTC. Its protein product is CSVVRTPGYTF.

Worth noting for this clonotype: This may stem from a read error, because a much larger clone lies one nucleotide away. V and J are TRBV20-1 and TRBJ2-1, with D possibly matching TRBD1 (6 bases). The CDR3 extends over 13 amino acids. Germline V CDR1 and CDR2: DFQATT, SNEGSKA (reference sequence). The CDR3 region is CSWNRESCNEQFF. CDR3 DNA: TGCAGCTGGAACAGGGAGTCCTGCAATGAGCAGTTCTTC.

The chain links TRBV20-1 to TRBJ1-4; D gene uncertain. Per the germline V gene, CDR1 is DFQATT and CDR2 is SNEGSKA (reference sequence). Between the trimmed V and J ends, which lost 5 bases and 6 bases, there was a span of 16 bases. CDR3 length: 14 amino acids. The CDR3 here is CSAFPLGEDEKLFF. For the CDR3, the DNA is TGCAGTGCTTTCCCCCTCGGGGAGGATGAAAAACTGTTTTTT.

The chain recombines TRBV6-1 with TRBJ2-5; D is tentatively TRBD1 or TRBD2 (5 bases each). The ends were cut back, 6 bases at V and 6 bases at J, with 8 bases in the middle. This CDR3 spans 11 amino acids. CDR1 is MNHNS, CDR2 SASEGT, per germline. The CDR3 loop reads CASRTGQTQYF. In nucleotides, the CDR3 is TGTGCCAGCAGGACGGGGCAGACCCAGTACTTC.

The rearrangement uses TRBV29-1 and TRBJ1-3; a possible D gene is TRBD1 (5 bases). CDR1 and CDR2 (germline): SQVTM, ANQGSEA. The CDR3 totals 14 residues. The V and J ends lost 4 bases and 2 bases respectively, with 12 bases between them. CDR3 residues: CSVATRDPGNTIYF. In DNA form, the CDR3 reads TGCAGCGTTGCAACGAGGGACCCTGGAAACACCATATATTTT.

V gene TRBV3-1 combines with J gene TRBJ1-1; D is unclear. V lost 6 bases and J 2 bases, leaving 7 bases between the germline ends. CDR3 length: 12 residues. Germline loops: CDR1 LGHDT, CDR2 YNNKEL (reference sequence). The CDR3 reads CASRRENTEAFF. The CDR3 DNA follows: TGTGCCAGCAGACGCGAAAACACTGAAGCTTTCTTT.

This clonotype occurred many times. This chain joins TRBV4-3 and TRBJ2-2; a weak D match, TRBD2 (6 bases). CDR3 length equals 14 residues. V was shortened by 1 base and J by 4 bases, with 7 bases between the two germline ends. Germline V CDR1 and CDR2: LGHNA, YSLEER. The CDR3 protein is CASSQVEGTGELFF. CDR3 nucleotides: TGCGCCAGCAGCCAAGTGGAGGGCACCGGGGAGCTGTTTTTT.

V and J are TRBV20-1 and TRBJ2-3; D possibly uses TRBD1 or TRBD2 (6 bases each). This CDR3 spans 13 amino acids. The germline V gene has CDR1 DFQATT and CDR2 SNEGSKA (reference sequence). Trimming removed 7 bases from V and 7 bases from J, with 18 bases in between. The CDR3 reads CSVDGGRTNTQYF. In nucleotides, the CDR3 is TGCAGTGTCGATGGGGGGCGGACAAATACGCAGTATTTT.